This T cell receptor beta chain was observed in a study of cytomegalovirus exposure and HLA in healthy donors. The PCR had 60 Vbeta and 13 Jbeta primers. The protocol was immunoSEQ multiplex PCR, while the TCRdb copy is restricted to in-frame clones and leaves out a portion. The repertoire holds 180,000 or so clones, about three quarters seen once, with about 14% in the top ten. On this clone: What it binds is not known.

V trimming: 5 bases; J trimming: 3 bases; junction bases outside the gene matches: 15. Germline loops: CDR1 SGHAT, CDR2 FQNNGV. The CDR3 contains 17 residues. Points from the study as a whole: In vitro testing confirmed three CMV-associated chains as specific for CMV antigens.

V usage is TRBV11-2 and J usage is TRBJ1-1; 7 bases fit TRBD1. The TCR comes from a man aged 45-65 years in good health and CMV-seropositive. The sequenced sample was PBMCs. CDR3 sequence: CASSPLIGGGSYTEAFF. In DNA form, the CDR3 reads TGTGCCAGCAGCCCCCTAATCGGAGGGGGCTCGTACACTGAAGCTTTCTTT.